This entry describes one T cell receptor (beta chain). Its antigen specificity is not known. The record has no base qualities; no much larger clone is one base away. These data come from a study of T cell repertoires in cytomegalovirus infection (dated by TCRdb to about 2019). As for the study more broadly: Alongside well-studied HLA-B-restricted epitopes, the peptide stimulations were aimed at recently identified HLA-C-restricted CMV epitopes, whose presentation resists viral immunomodulation. Because public TCR beta signatures pointed to carriage of CMV infection together with the matching HLA type, the HLA type of each donor mattered for the analysis. What the authors observed across the whole study: In both this cohort and an independent roughly 330-donor cohort, the cumulative frequency of public TCR beta family members distinguished carriers of CMV infection plus the relevant HLA type. In the ex vivo response, HLA-C-restricted CMV-specific TCR beta clonotypes were dominant, and in two of eight donors the single most frequent clonotype came from this HLA-C-restricted group.

Its CDR3 holds 14 amino acids, cysteine through phenylalanine. Left in the record is the CDR3 DNA by itself, 42 bases read in frame from the first base. CDR1 and CDR2 (LGHNA, YSLEER) derive from the germline V gene. V loses 0 bases, J loses 5 bases, and the germline ends lie 10 bases apart. Sequenced using an Illumina HiSeq 1500. TCRdb reprocessing: public reads trimmed at Q25 with fastp, clones called with MiXCR, in-frame beta chains kept. Duplicate CDR3 protein sequences are folded into a single record with the most common DNA and genes. The sample contains about 470,000 distinct CDR3 sequences, roughly 46% of them found a single time. 43% of the sample is held by the ten biggest clonotypes. Reading the label with the study, this specimen's treatment or condition is: in vitro stimulation with specific CMV peptide epitopes to enrich CMV-specific T cells.

This material consisted of cultured PBMCs, taken from culture after CMV antigen stimulation. This sequence was found in a human donor in good health (CMV status not recorded). Some clones in this sample may be carry-over from other donors' samples. The sequence links TRBV4-3 to TRBJ2-5; the D gene lacks a confident call. The CDR3 loop reads CASSQDFGVETQYF. DNA sequence: TGCGCCAGCAGCCAAGATTTCGGCGTTGAGACCCAGTACTTC.